This T cell receptor beta chain came from a study of OX40 agonist ivuxolimab in advanced cancers. About the research overall: The patients got ivuxolimab, which is an agonistic anti-OX40 (CD134) antibody. Earlier treatment with anti-PD-1, anti-PD-L1 or anti-CTLA-4 was permitted, and roughly 40% had received some.

Between the trimmed V and J ends, which lost 10 bases and 4 bases, there was a span of 7 bases. This CDR3 region has 10 residues. Germline loops: CDR1 LNHDA, CDR2 SQIVND (reference sequence). Regarding the study as a whole: Antigen specificity of clonally expanded peripheral T cells was not established. CD4+ and CD8+ blood T cells expanded clonally by week 6 at 0.1 to 3.0 mg/kg.

As concerns this clone: As yet, its antigen is unknown.

TCRdb's table, derived via immunoSEQ multiplex PCR, lists solely in-frame clones and lacks some. The data contain 37,000 or so clones, roughly 84% of them singletons. The starting material was CD4+ or CD8+ T cells sorted from blood, obtained in a trial of the OX40 agonist ivuxolimab. This rearrangement joins TRBV19 to TRBJ1-2; D unresolved. This clonotype was obtained from an adult with an advanced solid tumor such as melanoma, head and neck, liver or kidney cancer. CDR3 amino acids: CATSGYGYTF. CDR3 nucleotide sequence: TGTGCCACTTCGGGCTATGGCTACACCTTC.